Described below is a single T cell receptor (beta chain) sequence and its context. Its antigen is unidentified. CDR1 and CDR2 (germline): LGHNA, YNFKEQ. V lost 5 bases and J 4 bases, leaving 13 bases between the germline ends. The CDR3 covers 14 residues. Amplification targeted TCR beta CDR3 regions from RNA transcripts. Using the HTBI primer set, a first-round RT-PCR was run on the TCR CDR3. Each CDR3 protein gets one entry after TCRdb re-called the multiplex PCR reads with MiXCR. The sample carries some 460,000 distinct CDR3 sequences, 15% to 17% recorded once. These data belong to a study of T cells in Graves' hyperthyroidism and ophthalmopathy. Study in general: Once the initial diagnosis was made, peripheral blood was obtained before any treatment.

The definition of stable Graves' hyperthyroidism was no ophthalmopathy progression within 18 months. Study-wide findings and caveats: Blood also held most thyroid clonotypes expanded beyond 0.001.

Specimen: blood. The genes are TRBV4-2 and TRBJ2-3; TRBD1 or TRBD2 may be the D gene (6 bases each). The sequence was obtained from a woman between 18 and 30 years old with Graves' hyperthyroidism. In DNA form, the CDR3 reads TGTGCCAGCAGCGAGCCCGGGGGCCCAGATACGCAGTATTTT. Translated, it gives CASSEPGGPDTQYF.